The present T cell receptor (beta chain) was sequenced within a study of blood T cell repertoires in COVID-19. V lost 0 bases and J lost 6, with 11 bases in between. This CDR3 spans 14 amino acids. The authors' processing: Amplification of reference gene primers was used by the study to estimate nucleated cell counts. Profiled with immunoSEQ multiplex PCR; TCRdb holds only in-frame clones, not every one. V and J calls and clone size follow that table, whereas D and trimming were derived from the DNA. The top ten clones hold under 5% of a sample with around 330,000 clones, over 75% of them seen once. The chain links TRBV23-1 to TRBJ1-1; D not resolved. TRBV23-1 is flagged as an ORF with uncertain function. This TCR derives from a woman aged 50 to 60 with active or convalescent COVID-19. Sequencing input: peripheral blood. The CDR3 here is CASSQSVGMAEAFF. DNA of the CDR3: TGCGCCAGCAGTCAATCGGTCGGGATGGCTGAAGCTTTCTTT.